This is a list of T cell receptor beta chains from one sample in a study of T-cell reconstitution after alpha-beta-depleted transplantation in children. TCRdb reanalysed the PCR reads using MiXCR and keeps one entry per CDR3 protein. The table records over 200,000 distinct CDR3 sequences, 17% of them present only once. This specimen was PBMCs, mostly from graft donor cells, taken 360 days after TCRalphabeta/CD19-depleted stem cell transplant. Receptors originate from a male patient aged 2-15 years who had a stem cell transplant for acute lymphoblastic leukemia, so the T cells may come from the graft donor. The CDR3 runs from the conserved cysteine through the conserved F or W. Each record gives: clone size, J gene, D gene, V gene, CDR3 length, CDR3 DNA, CDR3 protein. The D gene is left open where the match is weak. Clone size is stated in some rows and not others, as once, few, many or a class when expanded.

>-|TRBJ2-3|TRBD1|TRBV28|14
TGTGCCAGCAGTCGACGGACAGGGCAAAATACGCAGTATTTT
CASSRRTGQNTQYF
>-|TRBJ2-3|TRBD1|TRBV12-3/TRBV12-4|17
TGTGCCAGCAGGAGCCACAGGGGGAGATACAGCACAGATACGCAGTATTTT
CASRSHRGRYSTDTQYF
>many|TRBJ2-1|TRBD1|TRBV20-1|14
TGCAGTGCTAGCCTTAGGCCGACAGGGTATGAGCAGTTCTTC
CSASLRPTGYEQFF
>few|TRBJ2-3|-|TRBV7-9|11
TGTGCCAGCAGTGGGGCAGATACGCAGTATTTT
CASSGADTQYF
>few|TRBJ1-2|-|TRBV6-4|14
TGTGCCAGCAGCCCAGCGCCCAGGGCCTATGGCTACACCTTC
CASSPAPRAYGYTF
>-|TRBJ1-5|TRBD1|TRBV15|15
TGTGCCACCAGCAGAGCCCAGACAGGGCATCAGCCCCAGCATTTT
CATSRAQTGHQPQHF
>-|TRBJ1-2|-|TRBV20-1|13
TGCAGTGCTAGAGGGCAGGGCCCCGGGGGCTACACCTTC
CSARGQGPGGYTF
>few|TRBJ1-1|-|TRBV2|15
TGTGCCAGCAGTGCGGTCTCGTCCTTTAACACTGAAGCTTTCTTT
CASSAVSSFNTEAFF
>-|TRBJ2-1|-|TRBV2|15
TGTGCCAGCGTTTCGGACGGAAACTGGTACAATGAGCAGTTCTTC
CASVSDGNWYNEQFF
>-|TRBJ2-5|-|TRBV2|10
TGTGCCAGCAGGGGAAAGACCCAGTACTTC
CASRGKTQYF
>-|TRBJ2-2|TRBD2|TRBV12-3/TRBV12-4|18
TGTGCCAGCAGTTTTTCCGGGACTAGCGATCCTAACACCGGGGAGCTGTTTTTT
CASSFSGTSDPNTGELFF
>few|TRBJ1-4|TRBD1|TRBV5-5|13
TGTGCCAGCAGTCGGACAGGGAGCGAAAAACTGTTTTTT
CASSRTGSEKLFF
>-|TRBJ1-2|-|TRBV7-2|14
TGTGCCAGCAACTTTGAGGGGATCCCCTATGGCTACACCTTC
CASNFEGIPYGYTF
>-|TRBJ2-3|TRBD2|TRBV7-8|16
TGTGCCAGCAGCTCGACTAGCGGGGGACACACAGATACGCAGTATTTT
CASSSTSGGHTDTQYF
>-|TRBJ2-7|-|TRBV27|12
TGTGCCAGCAGCTCAGAGCGAGGCGAGCAGTACTTC
CASSSERGEQYF
>-|TRBJ2-5|-|TRBV6-1|15
TGTGCCAGCAGTGAAGCTGGGTTCTTCCTTGAGACCCAGTACTTC
CASSEAGFFLETQYF
>-|TRBJ1-5|-|TRBV6-2/TRBV6-3|12
TGTGCCAGCAGTTACCAAGGTCAGCCCCAGCATTTT
CASSYQGQPQHF
>many|TRBJ2-5|-|TRBV5-1|14
TGCGCCAGCAGCCGCGTGACAGGACAAGAGACCCAGTACTTC
CASSRVTGQETQYF
>many|TRBJ2-3|-|TRBV29-1|11
TGCAGCGCTCTCCCCGCAGATACGCAGTATTTT
CSALPADTQYF
>many|TRBJ2-3|-|TRBV4-3|16
TGCGCCAGCAGCCAAGACTGGGCGGTCGGCACAGATACGCAGTATTTT
CASSQDWAVGTDTQYF
>-|TRBJ2-7|-|TRBV6-5|15
TGTGCCAGCAGTTACTCCGAGGGGAGCTCCTACGAGCAGTACTTC
CASSYSEGSSYEQYF
>once|TRBJ1-1|TRBD1|TRBV19|13
TGTGCCAGTCAGGGACAGGGGGACACTGAAGCTTTCTTT
CASQGQGDTEAFF
>-|TRBJ2-7|-|TRBV11-3|16
TGTGCCAGCAGCTTAGGGTTTAGCGGAAACTCCTACGAGCAGTACTTC
CASSLGFSGNSYEQYF
>few|TRBJ2-3|-|TRBV29-1|11
TGCAGCGTTGATCTCACAGATACGCAGTATTTT
CSVDLTDTQYF
>-|TRBJ2-5|TRBD1|TRBV2|15
TGTGCCACCCCTCGGGGGACAGGGGGCGCGGAGACCCAGTACTTC
CATPRGTGGAETQYF
>few|TRBJ2-1|-|TRBV29-1|14
TGCAGCGCGGGACGACGAGCGAATTACAATGAGCAGTTCTTC
CSAGRRANYNEQFF
>few|TRBJ2-7|-|TRBV2|10
TGTGCCAGCAAGGGGGGAGAGCAGTACTTC
CASKGGEQYF
>many|TRBJ1-2|TRBD1|TRBV5-1|14
TGCGCCAGCAGCTTGGAACAGGGGGCAAGAGGCTACACCTTC
CASSLEQGARGYTF
>few|TRBJ2-7|-|TRBV29-1|11
TGCAGCGCCCGGGAAAACTACGAGCAGTACTTC
CSARENYEQYF
>-|TRBJ2-3|-|TRBV12-3/TRBV12-4|13
TGTGCCAGCAGTTTAGGGACAGAAGATACGCAGTATTTT
CASSLGTEDTQYF